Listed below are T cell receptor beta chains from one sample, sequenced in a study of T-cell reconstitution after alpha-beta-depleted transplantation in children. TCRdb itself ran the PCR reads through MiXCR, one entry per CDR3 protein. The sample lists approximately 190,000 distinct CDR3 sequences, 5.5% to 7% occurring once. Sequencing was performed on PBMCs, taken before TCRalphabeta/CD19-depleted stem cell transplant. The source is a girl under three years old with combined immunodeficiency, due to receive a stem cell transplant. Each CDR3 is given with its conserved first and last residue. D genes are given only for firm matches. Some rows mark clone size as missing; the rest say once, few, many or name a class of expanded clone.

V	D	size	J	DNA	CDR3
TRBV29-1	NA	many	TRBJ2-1	TGCAGCGTTGTGGTCAATGAGCAGTTCTTC	CSVVVNEQFF
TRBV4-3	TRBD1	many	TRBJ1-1	TGCGCCAGCAGCCAGGGGACAGGGGACACTGAAGCTTTCTTT	CASSQGTGDTEAFF
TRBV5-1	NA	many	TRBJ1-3	TGCGCCAGCAGCTTGGACGGCTCTGGAAACACCATATATTTT	CASSLDGSGNTIYF
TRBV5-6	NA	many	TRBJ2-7	TGTGCCAGCAGGCATAACGCCTGGGGTAACTACGAGCAGTACTTC	CASRHNAWGNYEQYF
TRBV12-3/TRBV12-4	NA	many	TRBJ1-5	TGTGCCAGCAGTCCCGACAGTCCCAGCAATCAGCCCCAGCATTTT	CASSPDSPSNQPQHF
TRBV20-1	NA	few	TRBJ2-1	TGCAGTGCTAGAACCGACGGGACTTCCGTGTCCCCCTACAATGAGCAGTTCTTC	CSARTDGTSVSPYNEQFF
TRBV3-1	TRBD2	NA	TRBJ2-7	TGTGCCAGCAGCTGCTTAGCGGGGGGTCCCTACGAGCAGTACTTC	CASSCLAGGPYEQYF
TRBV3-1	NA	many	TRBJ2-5	TGTGCCAGCAGCCAAGAAGGCTACAGGGTGGGAGGTGGTAAGACCCAGTACTTC	CASSQEGYRVGGGKTQYF
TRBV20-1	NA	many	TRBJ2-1	TGCAGTGCTAGGAGGGCTCTCCGGGGCAATGAGCAGTTCTTC	CSARRALRGNEQFF
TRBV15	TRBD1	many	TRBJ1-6	TGTGCCACCGTCCCGGACAGGAATTCACCCCTCCACTTT	CATVPDRNSPLHF
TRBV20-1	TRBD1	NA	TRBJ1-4	TGCAGTGCTAGAGCGGACAGGATGAGTGAAAAACTGTTTTTT	CSARADRMSEKLFF
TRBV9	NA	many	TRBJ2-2	TGTGCCAGCAGCGTTTTAGACGGGGAGCTGTTTTTT	CASSVLDGELFF
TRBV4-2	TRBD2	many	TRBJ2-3	TGTGCCAGCAGCCAAGATTCAGCTAGCGGGGGAGTTACAGATACGCAGTATTTT	CASSQDSASGGVTDTQYF
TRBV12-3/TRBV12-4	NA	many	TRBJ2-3	TGTGCCAGCAGTTTTCGGGGACTGGGATCTACGCAGTATTTT	CASSFRGLGSTQYF
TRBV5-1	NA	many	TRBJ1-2	TGCGCCAGCAGCGTCGCACCGATCTATGGCTACACCTTC	CASSVAPIYGYTF
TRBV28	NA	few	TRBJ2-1	TGTGCCAGCAGCTCCCGGGACTTCTACAATGAGCAGTTCTTC	CASSSRDFYNEQFF
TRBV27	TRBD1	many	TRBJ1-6	TGTGCCAGCAGATGGGGGCACAGGGGGATTGATTCACCCCTCCACTTT	CASRWGHRGIDSPLHF
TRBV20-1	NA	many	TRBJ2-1	TGCAGTGCTAGAGATTGGAGGGGGGGCGGCAATGAGCAGTTCTTC	CSARDWRGGGNEQFF
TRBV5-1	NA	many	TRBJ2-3	TGCGCCAGCAGCTCGTTGACAGGGACTAAAGATACGCAGTATTTT	CASSSLTGTKDTQYF
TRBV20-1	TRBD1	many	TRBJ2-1	TGCAGTGCTAGATGGGGGACAGGGGTGTTCTTC	CSARWGTGVFF
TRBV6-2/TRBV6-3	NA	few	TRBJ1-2	TGTGCCAGCAGTTACTGGAGGAATGGCTACACCTTC	CASSYWRNGYTF
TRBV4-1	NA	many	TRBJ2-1	TGCGCCAGCAGCCAAGTTACACCTTCTTACAATGAGCAGTTCTTC	CASSQVTPSYNEQFF
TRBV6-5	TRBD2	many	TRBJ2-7	TGTGCCAGCAGTTACCTTACTAATGGGGGGGACGAGCAGTACTTC	CASSYLTNGGDEQYF
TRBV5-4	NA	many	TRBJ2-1	TGTGCCAGCAGCCTTCCGGGACTTCCATACAATGAGCAGTTCTTC	CASSLPGLPYNEQFF
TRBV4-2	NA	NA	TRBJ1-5	TGTGCCAGCAGCCAATTGGCCTCGACAGTTCCGGATCAGCCCCAGCATTTT	CASSQLASTVPDQPQHF
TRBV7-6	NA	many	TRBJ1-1	TGTGCCAGCAGCTTATTAAGCTGGGAGGAAGCTTTCTTT	CASSLLSWEEAFF
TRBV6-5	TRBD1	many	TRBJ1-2	TGTGCCAGCAGTTACTCTACAGGGGGTTTCTTTGGCTACACCTTC	CASSYSTGGFFGYTF
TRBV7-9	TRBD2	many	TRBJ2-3	TGTGCCAGCAGCTGGCCGGGACTAGCGGGCAACACAGATACGCAGTATTTT	CASSWPGLAGNTDTQYF
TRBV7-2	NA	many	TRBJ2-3	TGTGCCAGCAGCCAGGGAATTGGCACAGATACGCAGTATTTT	CASSQGIGTDTQYF
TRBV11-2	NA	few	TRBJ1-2	TGTGCCAGCAGCTTAGTTCGGGCGACCTCTCCCTATGGCTACACCTTC	CASSLVRATSPYGYTF
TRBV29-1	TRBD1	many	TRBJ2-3	TGCAGCGTTGAGGGGACAGGGACCACAGATACGCAGTATTTT	CSVEGTGTTDTQYF
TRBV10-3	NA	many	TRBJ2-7	TGTGCCATCAGTGAGTCGAGTTGGGGGGCCTTTTTCTACGAGCAGTACTTC	CAISESSWGAFFYEQYF
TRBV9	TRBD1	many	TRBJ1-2	TGTGCCAGCAGCGCTAGGACAGGGGAGAAAAACTATGGCTACACCTTC	CASSARTGEKNYGYTF
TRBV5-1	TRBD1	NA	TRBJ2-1	TGCGCCAGCAGCAGGGGGACAGGGGGTAAATACAATGAGCAGTTCTTC	CASSRGTGGKYNEQFF
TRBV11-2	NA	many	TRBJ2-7	TGTGCCAGCAGCTTAAGGGACGGGGGCGAGCAGTACTTC	CASSLRDGGEQYF
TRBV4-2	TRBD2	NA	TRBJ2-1	TGTGCCAGCAGCCAAGTTTGGGTTGCGGGAGGGAGATACAATGAGCAGTTCTTC	CASSQVWVAGGRYNEQFF
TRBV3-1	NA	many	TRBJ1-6	TGTGCCAGCAGCAAAACCCGGGTATCCTATAATTCACCCCTCCACTTT	CASSKTRVSYNSPLHF
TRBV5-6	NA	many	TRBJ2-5	TGTGCCAGCAGCCCCCGGGTCCCGTATCAAGAGACCCAGTACTTC	CASSPRVPYQETQYF
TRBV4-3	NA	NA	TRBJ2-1	TGCGCCAGCAGCCAAGGGCGTCGGGGATACAATGAGCAGTTCTTC	CASSQGRRGYNEQFF
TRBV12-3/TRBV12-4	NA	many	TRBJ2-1	TGTGCCAGCAGTTTCTGGGTTCTAGGTCCCTACAATGAGCAGTTCTTC	CASSFWVLGPYNEQFF
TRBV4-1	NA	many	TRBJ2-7	TGCGCCAGCAGCCATCTCTCGTTAGCGGACTACGAGCAGTACTTC	CASSHLSLADYEQYF
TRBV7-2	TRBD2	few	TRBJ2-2	TGTGCCAGCAGCCCATTGGGGCGGGGGGCGGGCACCGGGGAGCTGTTTTTT	CASSPLGRGAGTGELFF
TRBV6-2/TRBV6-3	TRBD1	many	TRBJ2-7	TGTGCCAGCCGGACAGGGTACGCCTACGAGCAGTACTTC	CASRTGYAYEQYF